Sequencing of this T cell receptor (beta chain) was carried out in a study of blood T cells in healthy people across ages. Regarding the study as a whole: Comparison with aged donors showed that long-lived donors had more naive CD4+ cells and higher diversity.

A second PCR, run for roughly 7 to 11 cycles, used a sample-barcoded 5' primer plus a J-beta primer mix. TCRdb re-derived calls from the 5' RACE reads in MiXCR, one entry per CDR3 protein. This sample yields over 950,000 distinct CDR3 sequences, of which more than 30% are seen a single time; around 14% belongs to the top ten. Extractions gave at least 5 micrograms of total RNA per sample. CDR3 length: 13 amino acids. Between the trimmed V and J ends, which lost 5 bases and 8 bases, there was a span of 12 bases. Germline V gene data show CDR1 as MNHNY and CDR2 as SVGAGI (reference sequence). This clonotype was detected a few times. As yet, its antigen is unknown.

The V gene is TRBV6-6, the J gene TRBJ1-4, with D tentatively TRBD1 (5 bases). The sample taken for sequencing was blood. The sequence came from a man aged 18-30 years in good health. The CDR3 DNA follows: TGTGCCAGCAGTGGGGGGGTGCGCGAAAAACTGTTTTTT. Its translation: CASSGGVREKLFF.